The T cell receptor beta chain under discussion was sequenced for a study of OX40 agonist ivuxolimab in advanced cancers. Study information: While on treatment, patients had intravenous ivuxolimab at 0.01 to 10 mg/kg every 2 weeks. The dose-escalation group included hepatocellular carcinoma, melanoma, renal cell carcinoma and head and neck cancer. The study, taken as a whole, reports: Both blood CD4+ and CD8+ T cells showed clonal growth by week 6 at 0.1 to 3.0 mg/kg.

To note about this clone: Its antigen is undetermined.

Baseline was the first blood sampling point, followed by cycle 4 day 1 and cycle 7 day 1. The table came from immunoSEQ multiplex PCR; TCRdb's copy has only in-frame clones and leaves some out. The sample gives 85,000 to 100,000 clones, over 85% of which show up once; roughly 0.84% is in the top ten. The CDR3 runs to 13 residues. The V gene's germline CDR1 is MNHEY and CDR2 SMNVEV (reference sequence). The V segment lost 5 bases and the J segment 7 bases; nucleotides outside the gene matches: 0. The rearrangement joins TRBV27 to TRBJ1-6; TRBD1 aligns across 9 bases. This material consisted of CD4+ or CD8+ T cells sorted from blood, taken in a trial of the OX40 agonist ivuxolimab. The TCR sequence derives from an adult with an advanced solid tumor such as melanoma, head and neck, liver or kidney cancer. The CDR3 region is CASSGTGNSPLHF. CDR3 DNA sequence: TGTGCCAGCAGTGGGACAGGGAATTCACCCCTCCACTTT.